This is a list of T cell receptor beta chains from one sample in a study of blood T cell repertoires in COVID-19. TCRdb's table, derived via immunoSEQ multiplex PCR, lists solely in-frame clones and lacks some. The table lists 250,000 to 300,000 clones, approximately 92% of them singletons, with around 1.1% in the top ten. Sequencing used PBMCs or T cells enriched from blood (not recorded which). Receptor source: a woman between 25 and 40 years old who had recovered from COVID-19. CDR3s include the opening cysteine and the closing phenylalanine or tryptophan. The order of the fields is clone size, V gene, D gene, J gene, CDR3 protein, CDR3 DNA. D genes are given only for firm matches. Clone size is not always given. Where it is, it says once, few, many or a class for expanded clones.

abundance: .; v_gene: TRBV5-1; d_gene: .; j_gene: TRBJ2-3; CDR3aa: CASSLFAGTFTDTQYF; CDR3nt: TGCGCCAGCAGCTTGTTTGCGGGAACTTTCACAGATACGCAGTATTTT
abundance: .; v_gene: TRBV19; d_gene: TRBD1; j_gene: TRBJ2-7; CDR3aa: CASSIPLVGQGYHEQYF; CDR3nt: TGTGCCAGTAGTATCCCCCTCGTGGGACAGGGATACCACGAGCAGTACTTC
abundance: few; v_gene: TRBV6-1; d_gene: .; j_gene: TRBJ1-5; CDR3aa: CASSEALRGGNQPQHF; CDR3nt: TGTGCCAGCAGTGAAGCGCTTCGGGGGGGCAATCAGCCCCAGCATTTT
abundance: .; v_gene: TRBV18; d_gene: TRBD1; j_gene: TRBJ1-1; CDR3aa: CASSLGQGANTEAFF; CDR3nt: TGTGCCAGCTCACTGGGACAGGGGGCGAACACTGAAGCTTTCTTT
abundance: .; v_gene: TRBV6-2/TRBV6-3; d_gene: .; j_gene: TRBJ1-5; CDR3aa: CASSPDGLSNQPQHF; CDR3nt: TGTGCCAGCAGTCCCGACGGACTAAGCAATCAGCCCCAGCATTTT
abundance: .; v_gene: TRBV7-2; d_gene: .; j_gene: TRBJ1-2; CDR3aa: CASSPQLTTRNGYTF; CDR3nt: TGTGCCAGCAGCCCACAATTGACAACGAGAAATGGCTACACCTTC
abundance: once; v_gene: TRBV27; d_gene: TRBD2; j_gene: TRBJ2-2; CDR3aa: CASSSWGLASTGELFF; CDR3nt: TGTGCCAGCAGTTCTTGGGGACTAGCGAGCACCGGGGAGCTGTTTTTT
abundance: .; v_gene: TRBV19; d_gene: .; j_gene: TRBJ2-3; CDR3aa: CASSIARVRQVTDTQYF; CDR3nt: TGTGCCAGTAGTATAGCAAGGGTAAGACAGGTCACAGATACGCAGTATTTT
abundance: .; v_gene: TRBV5-5; d_gene: TRBD1; j_gene: TRBJ2-1; CDR3aa: CASSPGTGNNEQFF; CDR3nt: TGTGCCAGCAGCCCCGGGACAGGGAACAATGAGCAGTTCTTC
abundance: .; v_gene: TRBV9; d_gene: TRBD1; j_gene: TRBJ1-2; CDR3aa: CASSVDPTGGALGGYTF; CDR3nt: TGTGCCAGCAGCGTTGATCCAACAGGGGGCGCGCTGGGTGGCTACACCTTC
abundance: .; v_gene: TRBV28; d_gene: .; j_gene: TRBJ2-1; CDR3aa: CASSPLVSGFYNEQFF; CDR3nt: TGTGCCAGCAGTCCCCTCGTTAGCGGCTTCTACAATGAGCAGTTCTTC
abundance: .; v_gene: TRBV10-1; d_gene: TRBD2; j_gene: TRBJ2-7; CDR3aa: CASSRREGPYEQYF; CDR3nt: TGCGCCAGCAGTCGGCGGGAGGGCCCCTACGAGCAGTACTTC
abundance: .; v_gene: TRBV19; d_gene: TRBD1; j_gene: TRBJ2-1; CDR3aa: CASSISDRGTYNEQFF; CDR3nt: TGTGCCAGTAGTATCAGCGACAGGGGTACTTACAATGAGCAGTTCTTC
abundance: .; v_gene: TRBV15; d_gene: .; j_gene: TRBJ2-1; CDR3aa: CATHSDMSYNEQFF; CDR3nt: TGTGCCACCCACTCGGACATGTCCTACAATGAGCAGTTCTTC
abundance: .; v_gene: TRBV19; d_gene: TRBD1; j_gene: TRBJ1-3; CDR3aa: CASSPQGLPLSGNTIYF; CDR3nt: TGTGCCAGTAGTCCACAGGGGCTCCCCCTCTCTGGAAACACCATATATTTT
abundance: .; v_gene: TRBV2; d_gene: TRBD2; j_gene: TRBJ2-7; CDR3aa: CASSTLLASSYEQYF; CDR3nt: TGTGCCAGCAGCACCCTACTAGCGTCGAGCTACGAGCAGTACTTC
abundance: .; v_gene: TRBV7-8; d_gene: .; j_gene: TRBJ2-7; CDR3aa: CASSLVRTDSYEQYF; CDR3nt: TGTGCCAGCAGCTTAGTACGGACAGACTCCTACGAGCAGTACTTC
abundance: once; v_gene: TRBV19; d_gene: TRBD2; j_gene: TRBJ2-2; CDR3aa: CASSIEGLAENTGELFF; CDR3nt: TGTGCCAGTAGTATAGAAGGACTAGCGGAGAACACCGGGGAGCTGTTTTTT
abundance: .; v_gene: TRBV28; d_gene: TRBD2; j_gene: TRBJ2-3; CDR3aa: CASSLGILAGRADTQYF; CDR3nt: TGTGCCAGCAGTTTAGGAATACTAGCGGGAAGGGCAGATACGCAGTATTTT
abundance: .; v_gene: TRBV9; d_gene: TRBD2; j_gene: TRBJ2-1; CDR3aa: CASSGASGSHYNEQFF; CDR3nt: TGTGCCAGCAGCGGAGCTAGCGGGAGCCACTACAATGAGCAGTTCTTC
abundance: .; v_gene: TRBV10-3; d_gene: .; j_gene: TRBJ2-2; CDR3aa: CAIGQNTGELFF; CDR3nt: TGTGCCATCGGGCAGAACACCGGGGAGCTGTTTTTT
abundance: .; v_gene: TRBV19; d_gene: TRBD2; j_gene: TRBJ2-4; CDR3aa: CASSHQASGLAKNIQYF; CDR3nt: TGTGCCAGTAGTCATCAGGCTAGCGGATTAGCCAAAAACATTCAGTACTTC
abundance: .; v_gene: TRBV29-1; d_gene: TRBD2; j_gene: TRBJ2-3; CDR3aa: CSVDPGLGITDTQYF; CDR3nt: TGCAGCGTTGACCCCGGACTAGGCATCACAGATACGCAGTATTTT
abundance: .; v_gene: TRBV10-2; d_gene: .; j_gene: TRBJ1-2; CDR3aa: CASSEGGWDGYTF; CDR3nt: TGCGCCAGCAGTGAGGGGGGCTGGGATGGCTACACCTTC
abundance: .; v_gene: TRBV2; d_gene: TRBD1; j_gene: TRBJ1-5; CDR3aa: CASSSPGQGNQPQHF; CDR3nt: TGTGCCAGCAGTTCTCCGGGACAGGGCAATCAGCCCCAGCATTTT
abundance: .; v_gene: TRBV19; d_gene: .; j_gene: TRBJ1-6; CDR3aa: CASRNLGVSPLHF; CDR3nt: TGTGCCAGTCGAAACCTCGGGGTTTCACCCCTCCACTTT